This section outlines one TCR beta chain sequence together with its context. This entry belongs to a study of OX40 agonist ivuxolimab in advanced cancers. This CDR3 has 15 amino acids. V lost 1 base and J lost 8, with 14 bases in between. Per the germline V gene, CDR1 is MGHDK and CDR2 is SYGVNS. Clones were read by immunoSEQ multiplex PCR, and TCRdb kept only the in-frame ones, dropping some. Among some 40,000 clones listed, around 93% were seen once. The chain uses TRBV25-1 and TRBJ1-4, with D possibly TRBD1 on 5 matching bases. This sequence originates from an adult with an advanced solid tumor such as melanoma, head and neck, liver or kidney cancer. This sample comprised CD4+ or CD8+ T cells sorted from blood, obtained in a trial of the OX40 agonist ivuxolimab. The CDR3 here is CASSEFGAGNEKLFF. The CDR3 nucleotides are TGTGCCAGCAGTGAATTCGGGGCAGGGAACGAAAAACTGTTTTTT.